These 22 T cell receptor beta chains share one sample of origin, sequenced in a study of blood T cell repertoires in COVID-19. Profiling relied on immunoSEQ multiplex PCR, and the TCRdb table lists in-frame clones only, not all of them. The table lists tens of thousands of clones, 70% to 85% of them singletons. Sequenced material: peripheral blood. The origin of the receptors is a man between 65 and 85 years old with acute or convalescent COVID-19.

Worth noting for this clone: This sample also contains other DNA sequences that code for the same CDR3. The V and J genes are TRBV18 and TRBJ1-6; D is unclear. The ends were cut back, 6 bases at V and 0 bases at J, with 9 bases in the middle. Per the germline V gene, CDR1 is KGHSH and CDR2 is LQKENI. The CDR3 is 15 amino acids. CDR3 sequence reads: CASSPTGSYNSPLHF. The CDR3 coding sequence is TGTGCCAGCTCTCCCACGGGCTCCTATAATTCACCCCTCCACTTT.

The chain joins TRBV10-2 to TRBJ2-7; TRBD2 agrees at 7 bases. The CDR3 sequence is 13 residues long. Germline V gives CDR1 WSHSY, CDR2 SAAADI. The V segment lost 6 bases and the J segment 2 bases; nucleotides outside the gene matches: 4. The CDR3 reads CASRGTTTYEQYF. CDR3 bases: TGCGCCAGCAGAGGGACTACCACCTACGAGCAGTACTTC.

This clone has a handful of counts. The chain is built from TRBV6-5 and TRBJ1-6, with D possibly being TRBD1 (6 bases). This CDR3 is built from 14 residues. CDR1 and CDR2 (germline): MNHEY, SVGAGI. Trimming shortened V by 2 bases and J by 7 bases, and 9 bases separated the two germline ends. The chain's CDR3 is CASSYGDRNSPLHF. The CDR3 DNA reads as TGTGCCAGCAGTTACGGTGACAGGAATTCACCCCTCCACTTT.

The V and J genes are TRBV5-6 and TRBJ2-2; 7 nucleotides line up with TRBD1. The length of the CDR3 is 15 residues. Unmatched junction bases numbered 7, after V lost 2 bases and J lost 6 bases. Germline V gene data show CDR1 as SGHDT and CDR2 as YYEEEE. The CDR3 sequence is CASSFDRVGAGELFF. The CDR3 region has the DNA TGTGCCAGCAGCTTCGACAGGGTTGGCGCCGGGGAGCTGTTTTTT.

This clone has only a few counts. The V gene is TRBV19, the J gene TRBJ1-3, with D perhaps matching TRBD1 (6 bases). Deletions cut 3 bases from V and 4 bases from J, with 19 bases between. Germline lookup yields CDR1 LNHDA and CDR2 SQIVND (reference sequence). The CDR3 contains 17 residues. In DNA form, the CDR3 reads TGTGCCAGTAGTATCGACCGCCCGGGACATAAGGGAAACACCATATATTTT. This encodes CASSIDRPGHKGNTIYF.

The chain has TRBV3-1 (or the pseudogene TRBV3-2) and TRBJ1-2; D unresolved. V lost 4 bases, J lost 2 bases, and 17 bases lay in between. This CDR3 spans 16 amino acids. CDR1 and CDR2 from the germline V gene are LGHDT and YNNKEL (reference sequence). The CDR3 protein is CASSPSLGERNYGYTF. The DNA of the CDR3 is TGTGCCAGCAGCCCATCCCTGGGAGAACGGAACTATGGCTACACCTTC.

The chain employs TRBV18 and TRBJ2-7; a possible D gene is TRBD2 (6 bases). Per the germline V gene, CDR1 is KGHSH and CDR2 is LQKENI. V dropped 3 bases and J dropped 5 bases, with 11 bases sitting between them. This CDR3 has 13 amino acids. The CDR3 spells CASSPPGEDEQYF. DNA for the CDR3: TGTGCCAGCTCACCCCCCGGGGAGGACGAGCAGTACTTC.

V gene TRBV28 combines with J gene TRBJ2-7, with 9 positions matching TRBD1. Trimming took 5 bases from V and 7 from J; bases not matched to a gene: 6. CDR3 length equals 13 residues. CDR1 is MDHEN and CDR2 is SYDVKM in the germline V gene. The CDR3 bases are TGTGCCAGCAGTATAACAGGGGGCGGGGAGCAGTACGTC. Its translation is CASSITGGGEQYV.

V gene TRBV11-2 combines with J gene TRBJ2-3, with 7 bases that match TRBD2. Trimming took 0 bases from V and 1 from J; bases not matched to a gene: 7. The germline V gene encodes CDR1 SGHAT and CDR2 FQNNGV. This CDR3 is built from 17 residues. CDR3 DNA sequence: TGTGCCAGCAGCTTAGACCCAGCGGGACTCCGCACAGATACGCAGTATTTT. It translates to CASSLDPAGLRTDTQYF.

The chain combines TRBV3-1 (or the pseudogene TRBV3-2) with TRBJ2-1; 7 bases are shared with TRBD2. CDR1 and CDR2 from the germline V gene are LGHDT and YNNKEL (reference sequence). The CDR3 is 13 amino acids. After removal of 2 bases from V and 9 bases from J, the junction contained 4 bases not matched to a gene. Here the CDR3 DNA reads TGTGCCAGCAGCCAATGGGGGGGAAGTGAGCAGTTCTTC. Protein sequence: CASSQWGGSEQFF.

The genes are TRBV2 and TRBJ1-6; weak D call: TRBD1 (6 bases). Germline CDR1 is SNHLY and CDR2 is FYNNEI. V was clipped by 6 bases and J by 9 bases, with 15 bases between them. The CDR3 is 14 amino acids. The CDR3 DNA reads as TGTGCCAGCAGCACGACAGGCTTCTCTTCACCCCTCCACTTT. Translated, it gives CASSTTGFSSPLHF.

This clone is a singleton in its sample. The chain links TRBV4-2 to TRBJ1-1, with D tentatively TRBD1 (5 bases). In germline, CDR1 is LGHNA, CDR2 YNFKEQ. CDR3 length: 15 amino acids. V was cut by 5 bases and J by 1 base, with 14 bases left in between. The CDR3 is CASSARDSQNTEAFF. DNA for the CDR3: TGTGCCAGCAGCGCCCGGGACTCCCAGAACACTGAAGCTTTCTTT.

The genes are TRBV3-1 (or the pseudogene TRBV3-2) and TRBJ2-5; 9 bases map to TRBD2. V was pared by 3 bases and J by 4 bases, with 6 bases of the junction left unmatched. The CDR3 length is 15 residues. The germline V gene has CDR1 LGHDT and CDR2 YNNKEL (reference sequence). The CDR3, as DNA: TGTGCCAGCAGCCACAGGACTAGCGAAGGAGAGACCCAGTACTTC. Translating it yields CASSHRTSEGETQYF.

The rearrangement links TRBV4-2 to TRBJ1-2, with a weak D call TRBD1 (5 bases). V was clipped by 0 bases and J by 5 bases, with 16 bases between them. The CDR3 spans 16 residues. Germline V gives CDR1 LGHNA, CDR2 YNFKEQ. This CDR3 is CASSQDHDGRGYGYTF. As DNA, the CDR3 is TGTGCCAGCAGCCAAGATCACGACGGGCGGGGGTATGGCTACACCTTC.

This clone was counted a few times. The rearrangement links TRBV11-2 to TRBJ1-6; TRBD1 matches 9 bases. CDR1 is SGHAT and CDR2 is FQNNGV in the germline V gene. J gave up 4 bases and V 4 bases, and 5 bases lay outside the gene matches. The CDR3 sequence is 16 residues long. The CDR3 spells CASSSTGGAYNSPLHF. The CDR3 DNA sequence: TGTGCCAGCAGCTCTACAGGGGGCGCTTATAATTCACCCCTCCACTTT.

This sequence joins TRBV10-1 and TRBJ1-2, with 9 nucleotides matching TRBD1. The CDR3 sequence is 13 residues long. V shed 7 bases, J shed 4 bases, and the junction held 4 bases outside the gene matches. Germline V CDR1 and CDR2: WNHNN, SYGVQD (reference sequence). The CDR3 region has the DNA TGCGCCAGCATCCCGGGACAGGGCTATGGCTACACCTTC. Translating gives CASIPGQGYGYTF.

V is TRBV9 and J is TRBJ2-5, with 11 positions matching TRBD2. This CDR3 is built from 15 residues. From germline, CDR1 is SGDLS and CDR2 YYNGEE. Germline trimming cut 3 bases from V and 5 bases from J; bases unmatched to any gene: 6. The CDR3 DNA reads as TGTGCCAGCAGCGATAGCGGGGGGGCCGTGGAGACCCAGTACTTC. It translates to CASSDSGGAVETQYF. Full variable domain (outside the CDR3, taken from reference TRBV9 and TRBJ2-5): DSGVTQTPKHLITATGQRVTLRCSPRSGDLSVYWYQQSLDQGLQFLIQYYNGEERAKGNILERFSAQQFPDLHSELNLSSLELGDSALYFCASSDSGGAVETQYFGPGTRLLVL.

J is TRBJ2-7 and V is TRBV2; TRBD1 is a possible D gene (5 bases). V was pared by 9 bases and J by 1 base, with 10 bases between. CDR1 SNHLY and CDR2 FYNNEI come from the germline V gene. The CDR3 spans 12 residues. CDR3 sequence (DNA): TGTGCCAGTGATACAGGATCCTACGAGCAGTACGTC. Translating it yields CASDTGSYEQYV.

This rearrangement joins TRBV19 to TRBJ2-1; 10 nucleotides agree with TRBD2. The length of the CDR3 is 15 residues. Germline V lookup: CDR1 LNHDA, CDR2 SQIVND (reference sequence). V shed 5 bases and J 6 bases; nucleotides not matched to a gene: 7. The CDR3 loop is CASSPTSGFANEQFF. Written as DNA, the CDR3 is TGTGCCAGTAGTCCGACTAGCGGGTTCGCCAATGAGCAGTTCTTC.

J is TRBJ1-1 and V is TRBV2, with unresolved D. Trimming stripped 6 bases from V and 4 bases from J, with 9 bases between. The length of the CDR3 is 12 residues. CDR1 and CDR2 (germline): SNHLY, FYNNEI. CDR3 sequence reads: CASREGGTEAFF. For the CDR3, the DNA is TGTGCCAGCAGAGAGGGAGGCACTGAAGCTTTCTTT.

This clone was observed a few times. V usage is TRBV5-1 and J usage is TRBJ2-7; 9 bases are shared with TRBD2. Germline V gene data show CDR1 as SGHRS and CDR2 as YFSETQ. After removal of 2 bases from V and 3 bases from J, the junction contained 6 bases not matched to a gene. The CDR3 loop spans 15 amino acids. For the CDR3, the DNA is TGCGCCAGCAGCTTTTCTAGCGGGGCCTACTACGAGCAGTACTTC. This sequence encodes CASSFSSGAYYEQYF.

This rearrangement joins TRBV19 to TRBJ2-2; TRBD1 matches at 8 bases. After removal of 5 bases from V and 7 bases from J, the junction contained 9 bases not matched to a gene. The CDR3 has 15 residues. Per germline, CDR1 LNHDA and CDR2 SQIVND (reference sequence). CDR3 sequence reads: CASSVLTGVSGELFF. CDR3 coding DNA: TGTGCCAGTAGTGTTTTGACAGGGGTAAGCGGGGAGCTGTTTTTT.